Sequencing of this T cell receptor beta chain was carried out in a study of blood T cell repertoires in COVID-19. TCRdb's table, derived via immunoSEQ multiplex PCR, lists solely in-frame clones and lacks some. Of 140,000 to 150,000 clones detected, around 81% appear once; the ten largest clones hold more than 6.5%. The germline V gene has CDR1 SEHNR and CDR2 FQNEAQ (reference sequence). V lost 5 bases, J lost 8 bases, and 18 bases stayed unmatched. There are 18 residues in the CDR3. Source material: peripheral blood. The clonotype was recovered from a human donor in a cohort sampled during active COVID-19. This chain joins TRBV7-9 and TRBJ2-4; TRBD2 agrees at 10 bases. The CDR3 loop reads CASSATWASGSPADIQYF. The CDR3 nucleotides read TGTGCCAGCAGCGCCACTTGGGCTAGCGGGAGTCCCGCGGACATTCAGTACTTC. The variable domain in full, with the rest retrieved from reference TRBV7-9 and TRBJ2-4, is DTGVSQNPRHKITKRGQNVTFRCDPISEHNRLYWYRQTLGQGPEFLTYFQNEAQLEKSRLLSDRFSAERPKGSFSTLEIQRTEQGDSAMYLCASSATWASGSPADIQYFGAGTRLSVL.